The source of this TCR beta chain is a study of blood T cell repertoires in COVID-19. Study overall: The United States, Italy and Spain were the sources of the acute and convalescent COVID-19 samples. PBMCs, B-cell-depleted T cells, or T cells were the source of the cDNA or gDNA that made up the material.

Per the original methods: Reference gene primers were amplified, and this amplification served to estimate nucleated cell counts. Measured with immunoSEQ multiplex PCR; TCRdb has only the in-frame clones, and not every one. That table gives V, J and clone size, and the DNA gave D and trimming. Of 100,000 to 150,000 clones listed, 85% to 90% are singletons. J lost 3 bases, V lost 3 bases, and 22 bases had no gene match. There are 21 residues in the CDR3. Per the germline V gene, CDR1 is LGHNA and CDR2 is YNFKEQ. This receptor was taken from a man aged 80 or over with active or convalescent COVID-19. The chain has TRBV4-2 and TRBJ1-4, with 7 bases that match TRBD1. Source material: peripheral blood. CDR3 in amino acids: CASSQQAGTAHLTASNEKLFF. For the CDR3, the DNA is TGTGCCAGCAGCCAGCAGGCCGGGACAGCCCATTTAACTGCATCTAATGAAAAACTGTTTTTT.